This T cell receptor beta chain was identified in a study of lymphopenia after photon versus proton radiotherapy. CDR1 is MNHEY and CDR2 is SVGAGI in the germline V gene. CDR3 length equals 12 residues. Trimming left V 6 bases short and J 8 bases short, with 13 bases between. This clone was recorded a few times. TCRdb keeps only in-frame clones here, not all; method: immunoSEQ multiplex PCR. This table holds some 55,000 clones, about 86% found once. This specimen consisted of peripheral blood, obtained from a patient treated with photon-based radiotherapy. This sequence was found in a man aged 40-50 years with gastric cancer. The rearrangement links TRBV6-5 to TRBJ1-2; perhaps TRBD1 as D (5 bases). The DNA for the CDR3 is TGTGCCAGCAGCCTGGCAGGGTTCGGCTACACCTTC. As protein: CASSLAGFGYTF.